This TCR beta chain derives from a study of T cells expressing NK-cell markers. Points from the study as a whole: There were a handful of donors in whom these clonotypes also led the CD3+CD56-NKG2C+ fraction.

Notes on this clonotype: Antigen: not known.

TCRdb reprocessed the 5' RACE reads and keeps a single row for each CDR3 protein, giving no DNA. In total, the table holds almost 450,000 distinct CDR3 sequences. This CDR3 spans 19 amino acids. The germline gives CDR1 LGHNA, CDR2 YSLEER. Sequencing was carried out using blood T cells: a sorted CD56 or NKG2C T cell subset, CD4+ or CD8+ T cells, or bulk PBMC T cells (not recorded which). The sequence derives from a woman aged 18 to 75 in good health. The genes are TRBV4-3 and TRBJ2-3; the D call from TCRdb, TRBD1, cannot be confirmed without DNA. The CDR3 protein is CASSQVLLDGTKSTDTQYF.